A selection of T cell receptor beta chains follows, all from one sample in a study of T cells after yellow fever vaccination. TCRdb re-called the 5' RACE reads through MiXCR, storing one row per CDR3 protein. Among 170,000 or so distinct CDR3 sequences listed, 6.2% were seen once. The material sequenced was CD4+ T cells sorted from PBMCs, taken on the day of the first yellow fever vaccination. The receptors were sampled from a man between 18 and 29 years old who received the YFV17D yellow fever vaccine. The CDR3 runs from the conserved cysteine through the conserved F or W. D genes are given only for firm matches. Expanded clones get a size class; other rows say once, few or many, or leave the size out.

clone size | J gene | V gene | D gene | CDR3 protein | CDR3 DNA
once | TRBJ2-2 | TRBV5-6 | TRBD1 | CASRSGQVTGELFF | TGTGCCAGCAGGAGTGGACAGGTCACCGGGGAGCTGTTTTTT
- | TRBJ2-3 | TRBV24-1 | TRBD1 | CATSDPGTGQSDTQYF | TGTGCCACCAGTGACCCCGGGACAGGGCAATCGGATACGCAGTATTTT
many | TRBJ2-7 | TRBV7-2 | TRBD2 | CASRPGTTYEQYF | TGTGCCAGCAGACCCGGGACTACCTACGAGCAGTACTTC
many | TRBJ2-5 | TRBV3-1 | - | CASSQEGGGLQETQYF | TGTGCCAGCAGCCAAGAAGGAGGCGGGCTCCAAGAGACCCAGTACTTC
many | TRBJ2-5 | TRBV5-1 | - | CASSLDAGLETQYF | TGCGCCAGCAGCTTGGATGCAGGCTTAGAGACCCAGTACTTC
few | TRBJ2-5 | TRBV7-8 | - | CASSPMASTTGETQYF | TGTGCCAGCAGCCCAATGGCCAGCACAACCGGGGAGACCCAGTACTTC
- | TRBJ2-4 | TRBV10-3 | - | CAISLGGENIQYF | TGTGCCATCAGTTTGGGGGGTGAAAACATTCAGTACTTC
few | TRBJ2-1 | TRBV7-6 | - | CASSFNPGADEQFF | TGTGCCAGCAGCTTCAACCCCGGGGCGGATGAGCAGTTCTTC
many | TRBJ2-5 | TRBV6-2/TRBV6-3 | - | CASSLIGRETQYF | TGTGCCAGCAGTTTAATCGGTCGAGAGACCCAGTACTTC
many | TRBJ2-1 | TRBV7-8 | TRBD2 | CASSLGLATMRQFF | TGTGCCAGCAGCTTAGGACTAGCGACAATGAGGCAGTTCTTC
few | TRBJ2-3 | TRBV11-1 | - | CASSLRTPSSMDSTDTQYF | TGTGCCAGCAGCTTAAGGACCCCATCATCCATGGACAGCACAGATACGCAGTATTTT
few | TRBJ2-2 | TRBV11-2 | TRBD2 | CASSSLTSGPGKNTGELFF | TGTGCCAGCAGCTCGCTGACTAGCGGTCCGGGGAAAAACACCGGGGAGCTGTTTTTT
few | TRBJ1-4 | TRBV18 | - | CASSPGGLATNEKLFF | TGTGCCAGCTCACCCGGAGGATTGGCAACTAATGAAAAACTGTTTTTT
many | TRBJ2-3 | TRBV6-5 | - | CASSPWTAVADTQYF | TGTGCCAGCAGTCCATGGACCGCAGTAGCAGATACGCAGTATTTT
many | TRBJ2-7 | TRBV12-3/TRBV12-4 | TRBD1 | CASSKPGTGGYEQYF | TGTGCCAGCAGTAAACCCGGGACAGGAGGCTACGAGCAGTACTTC
- | TRBJ2-5 | TRBV12-3/TRBV12-4 | - | CASSRSGVRETQYF | TGTGCCAGCAGCCGCTCCGGGGTCCGAGAGACCCAGTACTTC
many | TRBJ1-2 | TRBV7-2 | - | CASSLARWARDGYTF | TGTGCCAGCAGCTTAGCGCGGTGGGCCCGGGATGGCTACACCTTC
many | TRBJ1-5 | TRBV6-2/TRBV6-3 | - | CASSYSGNSNQPQHF | TGTGCCAGCAGTTACTCAGGGAACAGCAATCAGCCCCAGCATTTT
many | TRBJ1-5 | TRBV3-1 | - | CASGPKVGQPQHF | TGTGCCTCCGGACCGAAGGTGGGTCAGCCCCAGCATTTT
- | TRBJ2-2 | TRBV4-2 | - | CAISLGSLWQGGIGVTGELFF | TGTGCCATCAGCCTCGGGTCGTTGTGGCAGGGTGGGATTGGAGTCACCGGGGAGCTGTTTTTT
- | TRBJ2-3 | TRBV5-1 | - | CASSPTGGLRINTQYF | TGCGCCAGCAGCCCGACCGGGGGCTTAAGGATAAATACGCAGTATTTT
many | TRBJ1-5 | TRBV20-1 | TRBD1 | CSAVGQVNQPQHF | TGCAGTGCCGTCGGACAGGTCAATCAGCCCCAGCATTTT
many | TRBJ1-2 | TRBV30 | - | CAWSVGGISGYTF | TGTGCCTGGAGTGTTGGGGGGATTAGTGGCTACACCTTC
many | TRBJ1-1 | TRBV4-1 | - | CASSQVYRNSNTEAFF | TGCGCCAGCAGCCAAGTCTACAGGAACTCGAACACTGAAGCTTTCTTT
- | TRBJ1-4 | TRBV20-1 | TRBD1 | CSATTGAPYEKLFF | TGCAGTGCAACGACAGGGGCCCCCTATGAAAAACTGTTTTTT
few | TRBJ2-7 | TRBV14 | TRBD1 | CASSPDRGSYEQYF | TGTGCCAGCAGCCCGGACAGGGGATCCTACGAGCAGTACTTC
many | TRBJ2-1 | TRBV24-1 | - | CATSDSTRAYNEQFF | TGTGCCACCAGTGATTCGACTAGGGCCTACAATGAGCAGTTCTTC
few | TRBJ1-1 | TRBV19 | - | CASSPEPGPRIRAFF | TGTGCCAGTAGCCCCGAGCCAGGGCCAAGGATCCGAGCTTTCTTT
- | TRBJ2-5 | TRBV7-6 | - | CASSLEQTGTQYF | TGTGCCAGCAGCTTGGAGCAGACGGGGACCCAGTACTTC
many | TRBJ1-3 | TRBV14 | - | CASSQSGAGNTIYF | TGTGCCAGCAGCCAATCAGGGGCTGGAAACACCATATATTTT
few | TRBJ1-4 | TRBV5-1 | - | CASSFQTNEKLFF | TGCGCCAGCAGCTTCCAGACAAATGAAAAACTGTTTTTT
many | TRBJ1-6 | TRBV25-1 | TRBD1 | CASSQTGTGARNSPLHF | TGTGCCAGTTCACAGACTGGGACAGGGGCCAGGAATTCACCCCTCCACTTT
- | TRBJ2-1 | TRBV14 | - | CASSPPYNEQFF | TGTGCCAGCAGCCCTCCCTACAATGAGCAGTTCTTC
few | TRBJ2-3 | TRBV5-1 | TRBD2 | CASSFLGTSGGVTDTQYF | TGCGCCAGCAGCTTCTTGGGGACTAGCGGGGGGGTCACAGATACGCAGTATTTT
many | TRBJ1-6 | TRBV28 | - | CASSQGLGGHSPLHF | TGTGCCAGCAGCCAAGGTTTAGGGGGACATTCACCCCTCCACTTT
many | TRBJ1-4 | TRBV7-2 | - | CASSLGGSEKLFF | TGTGCCAGCAGCCTAGGGGGGTCAGAAAAACTGTTTTTT
many | TRBJ2-5 | TRBV5-5 | TRBD2 | CASSLTSGEIWETQYF | TGTGCCAGCAGCCTGACTAGCGGGGAGATTTGGGAGACCCAGTACTTC
many | TRBJ1-2 | TRBV5-6 | - | CASSLGSTYGYTF | TGTGCCAGCAGCTTGGGGTCAACCTATGGCTACACCTTC
- | TRBJ1-1 | TRBV6-1 | - | CASNRGGVSPEAFF | TGTGCCAGCAACCGTGGGGGGGTCTCTCCTGAAGCTTTCTTT
many | TRBJ2-5 | TRBV5-1 | TRBD2 | CASSSGGAETQYF | TGCGCCAGCAGCTCGGGGGGAGCAGAGACCCAGTACTTC
- | TRBJ2-3 | TRBV5-1 | - | CASSLGVNTDTQYF | TGCGCCAGCAGCTTGGGCGTCAACACAGATACGCAGTATTTT
many | TRBJ1-2 | TRBV4-3 | - | CASSQDRDSYYGYTF | TGCGCCAGCAGCCAAGATAGGGACTCTTACTATGGCTACACCTTC